This passage covers 14 T cell receptor beta chains from one sample sequenced in a study of blood T cell repertoires in COVID-19. The assay was immunoSEQ multiplex PCR, and TCRdb's table has in-frame clones only and misses some. This repertoire shows fewer than 120,000 clones, approximately 67% found once; its top ten account for under 10%. The sample comprised peripheral blood. These receptors all stem from a woman aged 55-69 years with acute or convalescent COVID-19.

V is TRBV7-2 and J is TRBJ2-7; 11 bases align to TRBD1. J gave up 4 bases and V 0 bases, and 8 bases lay outside the gene matches. The CDR3 runs 17 residues. Per germline, CDR1 SGHTA and CDR2 FQGNSA. DNA of the CDR3: TGTGCCAGCAGCTTAGCGCTTGGGGGACAGGGGGTTTACGAGCAGTACTTC. It codes for CASSLALGGQGVYEQYF.

This chain connects TRBV28 to TRBJ1-6, with D tentatively TRBD1 (5 bases). V was clipped by 2 bases and J by 6 bases, with 8 bases between them. The CDR3 consists of 14 residues. Per germline, CDR1 MDHEN and CDR2 SYDVKM. CDR3 sequence: CASSLRGSNSPLHF. The CDR3 region has the DNA TGTGCCAGCAGTTTAAGGGGCTCTAATTCACCCCTCCACTTT.

The rearrangement links TRBV6-5 to TRBJ1-6, with D perhaps TRBD1 (6 bases). CDR3 length equals 14 residues. Germline loops: CDR1 MNHEY, CDR2 SVGAGI. Trimming shortened V by 8 bases and J by 9 bases, and 17 bases separated the two germline ends. The CDR3 sequence is CASSDRWFSSPLHF. The CDR3 region has the DNA TGTGCCAGCTCCGACAGGTGGTTTTCTTCACCCCTCCACTTT.

The CDR3 region has the DNA TGTGCCAGCCGACAGGGGGGTTCACCCCTCCACTTT. As protein: CASRQGGSPLHF. V gene TRBV28 combines with J gene TRBJ1-6; 9 positions match TRBD1. Germline CDR1 reads MDHEN; CDR2 reads SYDVKM. With 8 bases clipped from V and 9 bases from J, the junction kept 2 bases outside the gene matches. This CDR3 spans 12 amino acids. Full variable domain (outside the CDR3, taken from reference TRBV28 and TRBJ1-6): DVKVTQSSRYLVKRTGEKVFLECVQDMDHENMFWYRQDPGLGLRLIYFSYDVKMKEKGDIPEGYSVSREKKERFSLILESASTNQTSMYLCASRQGGSPLHFGNGTRLTVT.

The CDR3 DNA reads TGTGCCAGCAGCCCCCTCAAAACCCGGGGATCGGATACGCAGTATTTT. Translated, it gives CASSPLKTRGSDTQYF. The chain carries TRBV6-2 or TRBV6-3 and TRBJ2-3, with TRBD2 as a possible D gene (5 bases). Per the germline V gene, CDR1 is MNHEY and CDR2 is SVGEGT. The CDR3 sequence is 16 residues long. Between the trimmed V and J ends, which lost 6 bases and 6 bases, there was a span of 22 bases.

This clone is a singleton in its sample. The chain combines TRBV10-1 with TRBJ1-2; no firm D call. The CDR3 length is 12 residues. Germline V gene data show CDR1 as WNHNN and CDR2 as SYGVQD (reference sequence). V was clipped by 3 bases and J by 8 bases, with 10 bases between them. CDR3 sequence (DNA): TGCGCCAGCAGTGATCCCATTCGGGGCTACACCTTC. It is translated as CASSDPIRGYTF.

This rearrangement joins TRBV10-3 to TRBJ1-1; TRBD1 might be the D (6 bases). Germline V CDR1 and CDR2: ENHRY, SYGVKD. V dropped 3 bases and J dropped 0 bases, with 14 bases sitting between them. CDR3 length: 16 residues. The CDR3 bases are TGTGCCATCAGTGACTACACATCAGGGGTGAACACTGAAGCTTTCTTT. Protein: CAISDYTSGVNTEAFF.

This chain joins TRBV3-1 (or the pseudogene TRBV3-2) and TRBJ2-3, with 13 bases lining up with TRBD2. The J segment lost 8 bases and the V segment lost 4 bases, leaving 12 bases of the junction unmatched. The germline gives CDR1 LGHDT, CDR2 YNNKEL (reference sequence). The CDR3 totals 17 residues. DNA of the CDR3: TGTGCCAGCAGCCCATCTACTAGCGGGGGGGCCTCAAGTACGCAGTATTTT. Its protein is CASSPSTSGGASSTQYF.

The chain carries TRBV30 and TRBJ2-1, with 9 bases aligning to TRBD2. The V segment lost 1 base and the J segment 7 bases; nucleotides outside the gene matches: 11. This CDR3 is 16 amino acids long. The germline gives CDR1 GTSNPN, CDR2 SVGIG (reference sequence). CDR3 nucleotides: TGTGCCTGGAGTGCCCCCCCCGGGACTAGCTCTAATGAGCAGTTCTTC. This gives the protein CAWSAPPGTSSNEQFF.

The V call is TRBV15, the J call TRBJ2-1; possibly TRBD2 for D (7 bases). V was shortened by 4 bases and J by 4 bases, with 14 bases between the two germline ends. The CDR3 length is 15 residues. Germline V gene data show CDR1 as LNHNV and CDR2 as YYDKDF (reference sequence). CDR3 bases: TGTGCCACCAGCACCTACGGGGGGCCTTACAATGAGCAGTTCTTC. Protein: CATSTYGGPYNEQFF.

Of note for this clone: Compared with germline, one end of the junction differs, possibly owing to a read error. This chain joins TRBV10-1 and TRBJ1-1; the D is unclear. Germline V CDR1 and CDR2: WNHNN, SYGVQD (reference sequence). This CDR3 contains 13 residues. For the CDR3, the DNA is TGCGCCAGCAGGGAGTTGGGGAGTGCTGAAGCTTTCTTT. Protein: CASRELGSAEAFF.

The chain couples TRBV18 to TRBJ1-5; no reliable D call. The V gene lost 5 bases and the J gene lost 4 bases, with 15 bases spanning the gap. Germline V gene sequence: CDR1 KGHSH, CDR2 LQKENI. The CDR3 runs to 15 residues. The DNA for the CDR3 is TGTGCCAGCTCAATGGTCGGTACGGGGAATCAGCCCCAGCATTTT. Amino acid sequence: CASSMVGTGNQPQHF.

This chain connects TRBV11-2 to TRBJ1-1; D ambiguous. Trimming pared 5 bases from V and 4 bases from J, leaving 11 bases between. Germline V gene sequence: CDR1 SGHAT, CDR2 FQNNGV. This CDR3 has 13 residues. In nucleotides, the CDR3 is TGTGCCAGCAGCGCGATCGAGGGCACTGAAGCTTTCTTT. This sequence encodes CASSAIEGTEAFF.

This clone has just a few counts. The V call is TRBV7-9, the J call TRBJ2-3, with 11 nucleotides matching TRBD2. With 5 bases clipped from V and 1 base from J, the junction kept 5 bases outside the gene matches. The CDR3 is made up of 16 amino acids. Germline V gives CDR1 SEHNR, CDR2 FQNEAQ (reference sequence). The DNA for the CDR3 is TGTGCCAGCAGCAAACAGACTAGCGGGGGCACAGATACGCAGTATTTT. This translates into CASSKQTSGGTDTQYF.